Listed here are 3 T cell receptor beta chains from one sample, sequenced in a study of cytomegalovirus exposure and HLA in healthy donors. The PCR used 60 Vbeta and 13 Jbeta primers. Libraries were prepared by immunoSEQ multiplex PCR; TCRdb keeps only in-frame clonotypes and omits some of them. Of approximately 110,000 clones in the sample, roughly 70% were seen once. The sequencing sample was made of PBMCs. The receptors originated from a middle-aged man in good health and CMV-seronegative.

J is TRBJ2-7 and V is TRBV4-1; D is unclear. Per germline, CDR1 MGHRA and CDR2 YSYEKL. The V and J ends lost 0 bases and 2 bases respectively, with 5 bases between them. CDR3 length equals 13 residues. The CDR3: CASSQDVTYEQYF. The CDR3 DNA follows: TGCGCCAGCAGCCAAGATGTTACCTACGAGCAGTACTTC.

This rearrangement joins TRBV18 to TRBJ1-6; D may be TRBD1 (6 bases). The CDR3 loop spans 14 amino acids. V was trimmed by 3 bases and J by 7 bases, leaving 10 bases between them. Germline-derived CDR1 and CDR2 are KGHSH and LQKENI. The chain's CDR3 is CASSPRGGNSPLHF. The CDR3 nucleotides are TGTGCCAGCTCACCCAGGGGTGGAAATTCACCCCTCCACTTT.

This clone occurred a few times. CDR3 coding DNA: TGTGCCAGCAAGGAGGGTTTGCCGAACACTGAAGCTTTCTTT. It translates to CASKEGLPNTEAFF. The V call is TRBV27, the J call TRBJ1-1; no clear D gene. The CDR3 runs 14 residues. Germline assignment: CDR1 MNHEY and CDR2 SMNVEV (reference sequence). The ends were cut back, 7 bases at V and 1 base at J, with 13 bases in the middle.